The clone carrying this TCR beta chain was picked up a small number of times. TCRdb re-called the RT-PCR reads through MiXCR, storing one row per CDR3 protein. The table shows approximately 160,000 distinct CDR3 sequences, with 30% occurring only once. The sample belongs to a study of patients and donors after allogeneic stem cell transplantation. The sample comprised blood, either unsorted or a sorted T cell fraction (not recorded which). This receptor was obtained from a human donor who was either an allogeneic HSCT recipient or a stem cell or donor lymphocyte infusion donor (not recorded which). It is not recorded whose cells these are; they may come from a transplant donor.

The CDR3 loop reads CASSFRPGRAPNTEAFF. In DNA, the CDR3 is TGTGCCAGCAGTTTTAGACCCGGTAGGGCCCCGAACACTGAAGCTTTCTTT. The chain couples TRBV12-3 or TRBV12-4 to TRBJ1-1; D unresolved. The CDR3 is 17 amino acids. Trimming removed 3 bases at V and 1 base at J, with 18 bases between.